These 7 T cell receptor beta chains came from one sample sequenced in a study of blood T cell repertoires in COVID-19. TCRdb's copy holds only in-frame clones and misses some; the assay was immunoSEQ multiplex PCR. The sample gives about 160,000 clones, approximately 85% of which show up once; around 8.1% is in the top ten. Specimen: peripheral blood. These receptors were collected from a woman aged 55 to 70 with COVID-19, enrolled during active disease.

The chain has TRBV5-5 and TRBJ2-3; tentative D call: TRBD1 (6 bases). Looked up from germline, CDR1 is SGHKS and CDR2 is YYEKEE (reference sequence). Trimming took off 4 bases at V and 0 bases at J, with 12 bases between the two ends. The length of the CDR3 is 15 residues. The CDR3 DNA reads TGTGCCAGCAGCCTGGACAGACCTAGCACAGATACGCAGTATTTT. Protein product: CASSLDRPSTDTQYF.

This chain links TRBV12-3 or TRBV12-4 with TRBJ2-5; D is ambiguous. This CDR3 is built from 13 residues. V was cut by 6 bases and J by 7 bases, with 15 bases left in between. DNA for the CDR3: TGTGCCAGCAGCCGGGTGAATTTGGGGACCCAGTACTTC. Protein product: CASSRVNLGTQYF.

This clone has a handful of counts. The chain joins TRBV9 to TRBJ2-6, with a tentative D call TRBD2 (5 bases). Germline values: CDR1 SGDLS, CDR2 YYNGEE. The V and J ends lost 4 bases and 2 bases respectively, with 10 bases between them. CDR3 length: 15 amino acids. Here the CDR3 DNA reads TGTGCCAGCAGCTATCCCGGGGCTGGGGCCAACGTCCTGACTTTC. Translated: CASSYPGAGANVLTF. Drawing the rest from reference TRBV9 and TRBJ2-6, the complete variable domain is DSGVTQTPKHLITATGQRVTLRCSPRSGDLSVYWYQQSLDQGLQFLIQYYNGEERAKGNILERFSAQQFPDLHSELNLSSLELGDSALYFCASSYPGAGANVLTFGAGSRLTVL.

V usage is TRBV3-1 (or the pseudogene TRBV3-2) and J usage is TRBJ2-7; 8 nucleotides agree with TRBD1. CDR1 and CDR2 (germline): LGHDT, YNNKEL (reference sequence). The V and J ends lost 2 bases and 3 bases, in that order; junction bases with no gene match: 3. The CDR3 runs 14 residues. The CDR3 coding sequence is TGTGCCAGCAGCCAAAACACAGGGGGCTACGAGCAGTACGTC. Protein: CASSQNTGGYEQYV.

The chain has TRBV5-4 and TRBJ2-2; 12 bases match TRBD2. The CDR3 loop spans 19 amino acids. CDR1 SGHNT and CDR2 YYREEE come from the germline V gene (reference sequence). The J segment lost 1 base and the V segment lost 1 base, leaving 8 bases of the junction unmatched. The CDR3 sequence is CASSLTFGGLAGNTGELFF. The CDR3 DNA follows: TGTGCCAGCAGCTTGACGTTCGGGGGACTAGCGGGGAACACCGGGGAGCTGTTTTTT.

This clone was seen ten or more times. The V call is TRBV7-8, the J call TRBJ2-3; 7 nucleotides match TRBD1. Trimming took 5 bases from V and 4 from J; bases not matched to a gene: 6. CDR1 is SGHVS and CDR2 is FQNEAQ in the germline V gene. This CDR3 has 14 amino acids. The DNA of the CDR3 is TGTGCCAGCAGCCCTCGGGACAGAGCAGATACGCAGTATTTT. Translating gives CASSPRDRADTQYF.

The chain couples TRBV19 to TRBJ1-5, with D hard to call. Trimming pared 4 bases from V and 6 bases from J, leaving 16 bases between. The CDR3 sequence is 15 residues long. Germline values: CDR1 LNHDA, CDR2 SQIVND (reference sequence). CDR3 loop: CASSTSRAAGQPQHF. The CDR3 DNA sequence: TGTGCCAGTAGTACATCGAGGGCGGCGGGTCAGCCCCAGCATTTT. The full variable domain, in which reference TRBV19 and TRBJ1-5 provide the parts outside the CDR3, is DGGITQSPKYLFRKEGQNVTLSCEQNLNHDAMYWYRQDPGQGLRLIYYSQIVNDFQKGDIAEGYSVSREKKESFPLTVTSAQKNPTAFYLCASSTSRAAGQPQHFGDGTRLSIL.